This passage covers 27 T cell receptor beta chains from one sample sequenced in a study of CD8 T cells in Susac syndrome. RNA, at about 0.45 to 1 ug, was reverse transcribed with random hexamers. TCRdb called the immunoSEQ multiplex PCR reads again in MiXCR, with one record for every CDR3 protein. The sample consists of some 170,000 distinct CDR3 sequences, roughly 94% of them appearing once. The sequenced sample consisted of CD4+ T cells from PBMCs. Every receptor here comes from a human donor with Susac syndrome.

The chain carries TRBV4-2 and TRBJ2-7; TRBD2 might be the D (6 bases). Germline V CDR1 and CDR2: LGHNA, YNFKEQ. Trimming took 0 bases from V and 1 from J, leaving 16 bases between them. The CDR3 sequence is 17 residues long. Written as DNA, the CDR3 is TGTGCCAGCAGCCAAGATCTCCCGGGGGAGGAGTCCTACGAGCAGTACTTC. Encoded protein: CASSQDLPGEESYEQYF.

The chain carries TRBV6-5 and TRBJ2-7, with 8 bases aligning to TRBD2. CDR3 size: 17 residues. V shed 4 bases, J shed 4 bases, and the junction held 15 bases outside the gene matches. Germline CDR1 reads MNHEY; CDR2 reads SVGAGI. The chain's CDR3 is CASSFGPGLEEAYEQYF. CDR3 sequence (DNA): TGTGCCAGCAGTTTCGGACCGGGACTAGAAGAAGCGTACGAGCAGTACTTC.

Concerning this clonotype itself: One end of the junction is discordant with germline, which a read error may explain. V and J are TRBV20-1 and TRBJ2-7, with D perhaps TRBD2 (6 bases). The CDR3 has 13 amino acids. Germline V gene lookup returns CDR1 DFQATT and CDR2 SNEGSKA (reference sequence). The CDR3 DNA is TGCAGTGCAAGAGCGGCGGGGACCTACGAGCAGTACTTC. It codes for CSARAAGTYEQYF.

This clonotype was recorded only once. The V and J genes are TRBV6-2 or TRBV6-3 and TRBJ2-6; a possible D gene is TRBD1 (5 bases). The CDR3 spans 15 residues. CDR1 and CDR2 from the germline V gene are MNHEY and SVGEGT. V was shortened by 6 bases and J by 3 bases, with 12 bases between the two germline ends. The CDR3 DNA follows: TGTGCCAGCAGCCGACAAGGGGTTGGGGCCAACGTCCTGACTTTC. Translating it yields CASSRQGVGANVLTF.

The chain employs TRBV2 and TRBJ1-6; 8 nucleotides match TRBD1. Germline loops: CDR1 SNHLY, CDR2 FYNNEI. The junction had 7 bases not matched to a gene; V was cut back by 8 bases and J by 4 bases. The CDR3 loop spans 15 amino acids. The CDR3 loop reads CASLMDRAYNSPLHF. The CDR3 nucleotides read TGTGCCAGCTTAATGGACAGGGCTTATAATTCACCCCTCCACTTT.

This rearrangement joins TRBV7-9 to TRBJ2-7, with D hard to call. Germline-derived CDR1 and CDR2 are SEHNR and FQNEAQ (reference sequence). The length of the CDR3 is 14 residues. V dropped 5 bases and J dropped 3 bases, with 14 bases sitting between them. The CDR3: CASSAQTASYEQYF. CDR3 nucleotides: TGTGCCAGCAGCGCCCAGACGGCAAGCTACGAGCAGTACTTC.

As regards this clonotype: Since the CDR3 does not end with the conserved phenylalanine or tryptophan, this likely comes from a read error. The CDR3 loop is CASSLQGSSYNEQFS. Here the CDR3 DNA reads TGTGCCAGCAGCCTACAGGGGAGCTCCTACAATGAGCAGTTCTCC. This rearrangement joins TRBV6-6 to TRBJ2-1, with 7 bases identical to TRBD1. The V gene end was trimmed by 6 bases and the J gene end by 0 bases; junction bases not matched to a gene: 5. The CDR3 length is 15 residues. Germline lookup yields CDR1 MNHNY and CDR2 SVGAGI (reference sequence).

This clonotype turned up a few times. The genes are TRBV9 and TRBJ1-2, with 9 bases that match TRBD1. Germline lookup yields CDR1 SGDLS and CDR2 YYNGEE. This CDR3 spans 15 amino acids. The V segment lost 3 bases and the J segment 4 bases; nucleotides outside the gene matches: 7. CDR3 loop: CASSGTLDRGYGYTF. The CDR3 DNA follows: TGTGCCAGCAGCGGGACCCTGGACAGGGGCTATGGCTACACCTTC.

The chain carries TRBV6-6 and TRBJ2-5; D unclear. Germline CDR1 and CDR2: MNHNY and SVGAGI (reference sequence). This CDR3 is 12 amino acids long. V lost 5 bases, J lost 5 bases, and 9 bases lay in between. The CDR3 loop is CASSPSLETQYF. The CDR3 nucleotides are TGTGCCAGCAGTCCCTCTCTCGAGACCCAGTACTTC.

This clonotype was detected a few times. The chain employs TRBV5-4 and TRBJ2-5; tentatively, D is TRBD1 or TRBD2 (5 bases each). Between the trimmed V and J ends, which lost 0 bases and 1 base, there was a span of 7 bases. This CDR3 has 14 amino acids. Germline V CDR1 and CDR2: SGHNT, YYREEE (reference sequence). The CDR3 sequence is CASSLGGAQETQYF. CDR3 coding DNA: TGTGCCAGCAGCTTGGGAGGGGCCCAAGAGACCCAGTACTTC.

The gene calls are TRBV7-9 and TRBJ2-5; TRBD1 aligns across 9 bases. This CDR3 region has 15 residues. CDR1 and CDR2 (germline): SEHNR, FQNEAQ (reference sequence). V lost 1 base, J lost 5 bases, and 5 bases stayed unmatched. The CDR3 here is CASSLGDRDGETQYF. For the CDR3, the DNA is TGTGCCAGCAGCTTAGGGGACAGGGACGGGGAGACCCAGTACTTC.

The V call is TRBV6-5, the J call TRBJ1-1, with D possibly being TRBD1 (5 bases). CDR1 is MNHEY, CDR2 SVGAGI, per germline. The CDR3 loop spans 14 amino acids. V lost 0 bases to trimming and J lost 8 bases, with 13 bases between them. CDR3 region: CASSYSGRDQEAFF. The CDR3 DNA follows: TGTGCCAGCAGTTACTCTGGCAGGGACCAAGAAGCTTTCTTT.

The V gene is TRBV12-3 or TRBV12-4, the J gene TRBJ1-1, with D unresolved. Trimming stripped 4 bases from V and 2 bases from J, with 14 bases between. CDR3 length equals 15 residues. Written as DNA, the CDR3 is TGTGCCAGCAGTTCTCTTAATGGAGGAAACACTGAAGCTTTCTTT. It specifies CASSSLNGGNTEAFF.

The chain couples TRBV14 to TRBJ2-1; no firm D call. The CDR3 loop spans 14 amino acids. V shed 2 bases and J shed 7 bases, with 12 bases lying between them. Germline assignment: CDR1 SGHDN and CDR2 FVKESK. This chain's CDR3 is CASSQSPAVNEQFF. The CDR3, as DNA: TGTGCCAGCAGCCAAAGCCCGGCGGTGAATGAGCAGTTCTTC.

V usage is TRBV18 and J usage is TRBJ2-7, with a possible D match to TRBD1 (7 bases). The CDR3 totals 13 residues. The V gene's germline CDR1 is KGHSH and CDR2 LQKENI. Trimming took 7 bases from V and 6 from J, leaving 16 bases between them. Written as DNA, the CDR3 is TGTGCCAGCTTTCGACAGGGACTCGGCGAGCAGTACTTC. Residues: CASFRQGLGEQYF. Complete variable domain (other parts from reference TRBV18 and TRBJ2-7): NAGVMQNPRHLVRRRGQEARLRCSPMKGHSHVYWYRQLPEEGLKFMVYLQKENIIDESGMPKERFSAEFPKEGPSILRIQQVVRGDSAAYFCASFRQGLGEQYFGPGTRLTVT.

The chain recombines TRBV20-1 with TRBJ1-2; D is unclear. The germline gives CDR1 DFQATT, CDR2 SNEGSKA (reference sequence). The CDR3 runs 13 residues. V gave up 0 bases and J gave up 9 bases, with 14 bases separating them. The CDR3 bases are TGCAGTGCTAGAGATAAGGGAAGGATCAGCTACACCTTC. Encoded protein: CSARDKGRISYTF.

The rearrangement joins TRBV20-1 to TRBJ2-7, with 7 bases identical to TRBD1. CDR1 is DFQATT, CDR2 SNEGSKA, per germline (reference sequence). Trimming at V came to 5 bases and at J to 0 bases, leaving 7 bases not matched to a gene. The CDR3 has 14 residues. DNA of the CDR3: TGCAGTGCTTACAGGGGATCGAGCTCCTACGAGCAGTACTTC. This sequence encodes CSAYRGSSSYEQYF.

The chain links TRBV27 to TRBJ2-1, with 11 bases lining up with TRBD2. The CDR3 contains 17 residues. V shed 3 bases and J 5 bases; nucleotides not matched to a gene: 9. Germline V gene sequence: CDR1 MNHEY, CDR2 SMNVEV (reference sequence). CDR3 region: CASSFPPLAGGDNEQFF. The DNA for the CDR3 is TGTGCCAGCAGTTTCCCCCCTCTAGCGGGGGGCGACAATGAGCAGTTCTTC.

The chain joins TRBV27 to TRBJ2-3; maybe TRBD2 (6 bases). Germline V gene lookup returns CDR1 MNHEY and CDR2 SMNVEV (reference sequence). Trimming took off 2 bases at V and 2 bases at J, with 11 bases between the two ends. The CDR3 has 15 residues. This chain's CDR3 is CASSLTGGNTDTQYF. The CDR3 nucleotides read TGTGCCAGCAGTTTAACCGGGGGTAACACAGATACGCAGTATTTT.

The chain recombines TRBV12-3 or TRBV12-4 with TRBJ2-2; no reliable D call. The CDR3 has 13 residues. The V and J ends lost 2 bases and 6 bases respectively, with 7 bases between them. The CDR3 protein is CASSLNPPGELFF. The CDR3 DNA is TGTGCCAGCAGTTTAAACCCCCCCGGGGAGCTGTTTTTT.

The gene calls are TRBV29-1 and TRBJ1-3; D remains unclear. V was clipped by 4 bases and J by 0 bases, with 10 bases between them. Germline V gene data show CDR1 as SQVTM and CDR2 as ANQGSEA. CDR3 length equals 14 residues. This CDR3 is CSVVDSYSGNTIYF. The CDR3 DNA sequence: TGCAGCGTTGTTGACTCTTACTCTGGAAACACCATATATTTT.

The chain has TRBV20-1 and TRBJ1-6, with 8 bases matching TRBD1. Germline lookup yields CDR1 DFQATT and CDR2 SNEGSKA (reference sequence). With V trimmed by 4 bases and J by 4 bases, 6 bases remained unmatched. The CDR3 has 15 amino acids. DNA of the CDR3: TGCAGTGCTAAAAATGACAGGGGTTATAATTCACCCCTCCACTTT. The encoded protein is CSAKNDRGYNSPLHF.

V gene TRBV7-6 combines with J gene TRBJ1-1, with 7 bases matching TRBD1. J was trimmed by 6 bases and V by 5 bases; bases with no gene match: 15. CDR1 is SGHVS, CDR2 FNYEAQ, per germline. This CDR3 has 16 amino acids. The CDR3 loop reads CASSPRLLGGPSEAFF. The CDR3 DNA sequence: TGTGCCAGCAGCCCTAGACTGCTAGGGGGCCCCTCTGAAGCTTTCTTT.

The rearrangement joins TRBV4-1 to TRBJ2-5; 9 bases agree with TRBD1. There are 14 residues in the CDR3. CDR1 is MGHRA and CDR2 is YSYEKL in the germline V gene. V trimming: 2 bases; J trimming: 5 bases; junction bases outside the gene matches: 3. The CDR3 bases are TGCGCCAGCAGCCAAAGACAGGGGGGCGAGACCCAGTACTTC. Translation: CASSQRQGGETQYF.

This clonotype has a handful of counts. The V gene is TRBV14, the J gene TRBJ1-1; the D is unclear. V was cut by 3 bases and J by 4 bases, with 9 bases left in between. The CDR3 length is 13 residues. Germline V gene data show CDR1 as SGHDN and CDR2 as FVKESK. The CDR3 DNA is TGTGCCAGCAGCCAGGGAATTGTCACTGAAGCTTTCTTT. As protein: CASSQGIVTEAFF.

This clonotype is a singleton in its sample. The chain joins TRBV20-1 to TRBJ2-4, with D possibly TRBD1 on 6 matching bases. The germline V gene encodes CDR1 DFQATT and CDR2 SNEGSKA (reference sequence). The V end was cut by 3 bases, the J end by 9 bases, with 21 bases between. This CDR3 is 15 amino acids long. In DNA form, the CDR3 reads TGCAGTGCTAGGGCCGACGGGACATGGGAGAGCATTCAGTACTTC. This sequence encodes CSARADGTWESIQYF.

This chain uses TRBV18 with TRBJ2-2; tentative D call: TRBD1 (6 bases). The CDR3 totals 16 residues. The germline V gene encodes CDR1 KGHSH and CDR2 LQKENI. The V end was cut by 2 bases, the J end by 1 base, with 11 bases between. The CDR3 reads CASSPFGGENTGELFF. CDR3 bases: TGTGCCAGCTCACCATTTGGGGGCGAGAACACCGGGGAGCTGTTTTTT.